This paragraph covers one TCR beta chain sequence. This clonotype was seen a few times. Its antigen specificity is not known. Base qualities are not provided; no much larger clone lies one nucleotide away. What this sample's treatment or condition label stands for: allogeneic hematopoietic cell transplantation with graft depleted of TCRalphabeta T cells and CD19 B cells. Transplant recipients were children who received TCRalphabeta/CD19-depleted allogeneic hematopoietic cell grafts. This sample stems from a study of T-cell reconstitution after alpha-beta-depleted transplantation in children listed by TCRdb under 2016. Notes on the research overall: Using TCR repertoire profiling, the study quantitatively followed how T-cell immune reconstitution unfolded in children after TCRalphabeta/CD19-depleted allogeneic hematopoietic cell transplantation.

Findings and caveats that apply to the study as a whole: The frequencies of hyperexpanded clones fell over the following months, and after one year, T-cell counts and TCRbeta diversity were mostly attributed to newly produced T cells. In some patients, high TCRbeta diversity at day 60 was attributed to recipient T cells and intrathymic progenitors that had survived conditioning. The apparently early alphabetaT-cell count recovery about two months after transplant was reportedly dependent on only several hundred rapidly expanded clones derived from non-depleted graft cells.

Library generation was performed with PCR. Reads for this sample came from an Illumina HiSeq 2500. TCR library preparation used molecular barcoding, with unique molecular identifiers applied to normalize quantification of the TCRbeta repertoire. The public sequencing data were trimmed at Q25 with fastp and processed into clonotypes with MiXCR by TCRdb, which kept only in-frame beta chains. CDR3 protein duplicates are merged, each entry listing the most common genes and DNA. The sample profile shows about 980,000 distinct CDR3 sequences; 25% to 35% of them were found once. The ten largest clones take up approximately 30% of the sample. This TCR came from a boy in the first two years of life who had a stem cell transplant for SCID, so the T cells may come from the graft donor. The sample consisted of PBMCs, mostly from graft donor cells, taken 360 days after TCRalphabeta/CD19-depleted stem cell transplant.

The CDR3 protein sequence reads: CASSWGTNTEAFF. The DNA is as follows: TGTGCCAGCAGCTGGGGGACGAACACTGAAGCTTTCTTT. The chain couples TRBV5-5 to TRBJ1-1; D gene: possibly TRBD1, on 5 matching bases. The germline V gene (reference sequence) gives CDR1 as SGHKS and CDR2 as YYEKEE. The CDR3 sequence holds 13 residues, the cysteine and phenylalanine included. Here the CDR3 DNA is all that survives: 39 bases in frame from base 1. V was cut back by 3 bases and J by 1 base, leaving a gap of 7 bases between them.